The present T cell receptor beta chain was sequenced within a study of shared T cell receptors in the human thymus. V shed 1 base and J 2 bases; nucleotides not matched to a gene: 6. Germline-derived CDR1 and CDR2 are KGHSH and LQKENI. The CDR3 extends over 16 amino acids. Libraries were prepared by immunoSEQ multiplex PCR; TCRdb keeps only in-frame clonotypes and omits some of them. Of approximately 660,000 clones in the sample, over 75% were seen once. Another study also made use of these data, one on human thymus T cells. That paper notes: Resections removed during corrective heart surgery provided the thymus tissue used.

J is TRBJ2-7 and V is TRBV18; 9 positions match TRBD2. This clonotype was sampled from a boy less than two years old with a congenital heart defect. The sample consisted of thymocytes. This chain's CDR3 is CASSPLAGAVPYEQYF. In DNA form, the CDR3 reads TGTGCCAGCTCACCACTAGCGGGAGCTGTCCCCTACGAGCAGTACTTC.